The clone carrying this T cell receptor beta chain appeared many times. Antigen specificity is unknown. This sample was taken from a study of CD8 T cells in ankylosing spondylitis. Broader study findings: Disease-associated clones were CD8+ and fairly uncommon in peripheral blood. Prior literature has documented some motif variants in synovial fluid and blood from reactive arthritis. About 8 highly homologous variants made up a TCR beta motif, and this motif appeared characteristic of ankylosing spondylitis blood.

The CDR3 runs 14 residues. The ends lost 4 bases at V and 2 bases at J; junction bases unmatched: 5. From germline, CDR1 is SEHNR and CDR2 FQNEAQ (reference sequence). The authors made TCR beta libraries by quantitative 5'-RACE with molecular barcodes. One entry per CDR3 protein results from TCRdb running MiXCR on the 5' RACE reads. The sample has roughly 48,000 distinct CDR3 sequences; less than 8.5% are singletons. The sequence was collected from a female donor with ankylosing spondylitis or in good health (not recorded which). The chain has TRBV7-9 and TRBJ2-7; TRBD1 matches 7 bases. Sequencing was done on a sample of blood, either unsorted or a sorted T cell fraction (not recorded which). The CDR3 here is CASSSGQWAYEQYF. The CDR3 DNA reads as TGTGCCAGCAGCTCGGGACAGTGGGCCTACGAGCAGTACTTC.